These 29 T cell receptor beta chains came from one sample sequenced in a study of radiation and T cells in renal cell carcinoma. The table came from immunoSEQ multiplex PCR; TCRdb's copy has only in-frame clones and leaves some out. The sample shows 150,000 or so clones, less than 90% of them seen only once. As for time point: baseline pretreatment blood. Specified treatment: 15 Gy SBRT to primary tumor, nephrectomy 4 weeks later. Source: blood, taken from a patient whose treatment included radiotherapy and nephrectomy. The receptor set was obtained from a woman in her 70s with renal cell carcinoma.

The V and J genes are TRBV6-5 and TRBJ2-1; 12 nucleotides align to TRBD2. Trimming removed 0 bases from V and 7 bases from J; junction bases left unmatched: 4. The CDR3 is made up of 16 amino acids. Germline V CDR1 and CDR2: MNHEY, SVGAGI. CDR3 nucleotides: TGTGCCAGCAGTTACTCGACTAGCGGGGGAAGGAATGAGCAGTTCTTC. Translated: CASSYSTSGGRNEQFF.

The V gene is TRBV28, the J gene TRBJ1-6; D unresolved. The CDR3 loop spans 16 amino acids. CDR1 and CDR2 (germline): MDHEN, SYDVKM. The V and J ends lost 0 bases and 8 bases respectively, with 14 bases between them. The DNA of the CDR3 is TGTGCCAGCAGTTTATGGAGGGCTCCTTTAGATTCACCCCTCCACTTT. Amino acids: CASSLWRAPLDSPLHF. Variable domain in full (rest from reference TRBV28 and TRBJ1-6): DVKVTQSSRYLVKRTGEKVFLECVQDMDHENMFWYRQDPGLGLRLIYFSYDVKMKEKGDIPEGYSVSREKKERFSLILESASTNQTSMYLCASSLWRAPLDSPLHFGNGTRLTVT.

A few counts support this clone. J is TRBJ1-6 and V is TRBV11-2; D not resolved. Trimming left V 5 bases short and J 0 bases short, with 5 bases between. CDR1 and CDR2 (germline): SGHAT, FQNNGV. CDR3 size: 14 residues. CDR3 coding DNA: TGTGCCAGCAGCCCAATCTCCTATAATTCACCCCTCCACTTT. This translates into CASSPISYNSPLHF.

J is TRBJ2-7 and V is TRBV6-6; unclear D gene. The CDR3 loop spans 15 amino acids. CDR1 is MNHNY, CDR2 SVGAGI, per germline (reference sequence). The germline V and J ends were trimmed by 0 bases and 0 bases, with 9 bases remaining between them. DNA for the CDR3: TGTGCCAGCAGTTACTCTGTGGGCGTCTCCTACGAGCAGTACTTC. Translated: CASSYSVGVSYEQYF.

Only a few counts were recorded for this clone. J is TRBJ1-3 and V is TRBV11-3, with D possibly TRBD1 on 6 matching bases. Trimming cost V 0 bases and J 0 bases, with 9 bases left between them. The CDR3 length is 16 residues. Germline CDR1 is SGHNT and CDR2 is YENEEA. The chain's CDR3 is CASSLEDSHSGNTIYF. CDR3 nucleotide sequence: TGTGCCAGCAGCTTAGAGGACAGCCACTCTGGAAACACCATATATTTT.

The genes are TRBV11-3 and TRBJ2-3, with D unclear. The CDR3 is 13 residues long. Trimming took 5 bases from V and 7 from J, leaving 13 bases between them. Germline V gene data show CDR1 as SGHNT and CDR2 as YENEEA. This CDR3 reads CASSARRDHTQYF. DNA for the CDR3: TGTGCCAGCAGCGCAAGGCGCGACCATACGCAGTATTTT.

J is TRBJ1-3 and V is TRBV19; D possibly corresponds to TRBD1 (6 bases). Germline V lookup: CDR1 LNHDA, CDR2 SQIVND (reference sequence). V lost 6 bases and J lost 4, with 16 bases in between. This CDR3 is 15 amino acids long. DNA of the CDR3: TGTGCCAGTAGGACCGGGGGCTCTATCGGAAACACCATATATTTT. This codes for CASRTGGSIGNTIYF.

The V call is TRBV5-1, the J call TRBJ2-1; possible D gene TRBD1, 5 bases. The germline V and J ends were trimmed by 0 bases and 7 bases, with 11 bases remaining between them. The CDR3 is 14 amino acids. From germline, CDR1 is SGHRS and CDR2 YFSETQ. CDR3 residues: CASSLGAGPNEQFF. In DNA, the CDR3 is TGCGCCAGCAGCTTGGGAGCAGGGCCGAATGAGCAGTTCTTC.

Details on this clone: Other DNA sequences in this sample translate to the same CDR3. The chain recombines TRBV28 with TRBJ1-1; TRBD1 is a possible D gene (5 bases). Germline V gene sequence: CDR1 MDHEN, CDR2 SYDVKM. This CDR3 has 11 residues. With 6 bases removed from V and 6 bases from J, the gap between germline ends came to 8 bases. In DNA, the CDR3 is TGTGCCAGCAGGGGACGCCCTGAAGCTTTCTTT. This encodes CASRGRPEAFF.

The V and J genes are TRBV7-2 and TRBJ2-7, with D possibly being TRBD1 or TRBD2 (5 bases each). This CDR3 comprises 17 residues. Germline-derived CDR1 and CDR2 are SGHTA and FQGNSA. Trimming took off 5 bases at V and 0 bases at J, with 20 bases between the two ends. Here the CDR3 DNA reads TGTGCCAGCAGCCCTACCCGGGGTGCAGGGATCTCCTACGAGCAGTACTTC. The encoded protein is CASSPTRGAGISYEQYF.

The rearrangement links TRBV19 to TRBJ1-2; a weak D match, TRBD1 (5 bases). Trimming shortened V by 8 bases and J by 6 bases, and 28 bases separated the two germline ends. This CDR3 is 17 amino acids long. Per germline, CDR1 LNHDA and CDR2 SQIVND (reference sequence). The CDR3 here is CASAQGDARVPRNGYTF. The CDR3 DNA reads as TGTGCCAGTGCTCAAGGGGACGCTAGGGTCCCTAGGAATGGCTACACCTTC.

The chain links TRBV5-5 to TRBJ1-2, with D perhaps matching TRBD1 (6 bases). The germline V gene has CDR1 SGHKS and CDR2 YYEKEE (reference sequence). Trimming cost V 4 bases and J 10 bases, with 17 bases left between them. This CDR3 spans 13 amino acids. CDR3 sequence: CASSRMGGPTYTF. The CDR3 DNA follows: TGTGCCAGCAGCCGGATGGGGGGCCCGACCTACACCTTC.

This rearrangement joins TRBV30 to TRBJ2-7; the D is unclear. Per the germline V gene, CDR1 is GTSNPN and CDR2 is SVGIG (reference sequence). This CDR3 has 12 amino acids. The V end lost 1 base, the J end lost 2 bases, and 6 bases lay between the germline ends. The CDR3 protein is CAWSGDTYEQYF. Written as DNA, the CDR3 is TGTGCCTGGAGTGGTGATACCTACGAGCAGTACTTC.

The chain employs TRBV10-3 and TRBJ1-5; D unclear. Trimming cost V 4 bases and J 2 bases, with 12 bases left between them. The CDR3 totals 15 residues. Germline V gene sequence: CDR1 ENHRY, CDR2 SYGVKD. The CDR3 region is CAISAIHGGNQPQHF. As DNA, the CDR3 is TGTGCCATCAGTGCCATTCACGGTGGCAATCAGCCCCAGCATTTT.

J is TRBJ1-2 and V is TRBV6-1; D might be TRBD1 (5 bases). Germline V CDR1 and CDR2: MNHNS, SASEGT. Trimming removed 4 bases from V and 5 bases from J, with 14 bases in between. The CDR3 extends over 14 amino acids. This CDR3 is CASSAGGGPYGYTF. For the CDR3, the DNA is TGTGCCAGCAGTGCGGGGGGAGGGCCGTATGGCTACACCTTC.

The V gene is TRBV15, the J gene TRBJ2-5; 12 bases agree with TRBD1. This CDR3 has 17 amino acids. Germline assignment: CDR1 LNHNV and CDR2 YYDKDF (reference sequence). With V trimmed by 1 base and J by 1 base, 4 bases remained unmatched. The CDR3 DNA reads as TGTGCCACCAGCAGAGTAATGGGACAGGGGGCCCAAGAGACCCAGTACTTC. Translating gives CATSRVMGQGAQETQYF.

The chain recombines TRBV6-5 with TRBJ2-7, with 7 positions matching TRBD1. Germline CDR1 and CDR2: MNHEY and SVGAGI. This CDR3 comprises 15 residues. Unmatched junction bases numbered 9, after V lost 6 bases and J lost 1 base. Here the CDR3 DNA reads TGTGCCAGCAGGCACGGGACAGACCCTTCCTACGAGCAGTACTTC. Its translation is CASRHGTDPSYEQYF.

The chain uses TRBV19 and TRBJ1-5; D perhaps matches TRBD1 (6 bases). The CDR3 sequence is 17 residues long. The V gene lost 6 bases and the J gene lost 3 bases, with 21 bases spanning the gap. Germline CDR1 is LNHDA and CDR2 is SQIVND (reference sequence). CDR3 DNA sequence: TGTGCCAGTAGCGCATCCAGGGACAAGGGCTTCAATCAGCCCCAGCATTTT. Protein sequence: CASSASRDKGFNQPQHF.

The gene calls are TRBV6-1 and TRBJ2-1; 10 bases fit TRBD2. Germline V gives CDR1 MNHNS, CDR2 SASEGT. The ends lost 1 base at V and 10 bases at J; junction bases unmatched: 10. The CDR3 has 16 amino acids. In nucleotides, the CDR3 is TGTGCCAGCAGTGAAGGGGCTAGCGGGGGATTCGGGGAGCAGTTCTTC. This codes for CASSEGASGGFGEQFF.

The chain has TRBV2 and TRBJ2-2; D is possibly TRBD2 (6 bases). Trimming took off 7 bases at V and 1 base at J, with 10 bases between the two ends. The CDR3 contains 14 residues. The germline V gene encodes CDR1 SNHLY and CDR2 FYNNEI. The CDR3 DNA is TGTGCCAGCAAGGGGACTTGGAACACCGGGGAGCTGTTTTTT. The encoded protein is CASKGTWNTGELFF.

This clone appeared a single time. This sequence joins TRBV2 and TRBJ2-1; 10 bases agree with TRBD2. The CDR3 contains 15 residues. Germline loops: CDR1 SNHLY, CDR2 FYNNEI. J was trimmed by 0 bases and V by 7 bases; bases with no gene match: 3. The CDR3 sequence is CASKTSGVSYNEQFF. CDR3 in DNA: TGTGCCAGCAAAACTAGCGGGGTCTCCTACAATGAGCAGTTCTTC.

The genes are TRBV4-1 and TRBJ2-1; D call uncertain. This CDR3 is built from 17 residues. Germline CDR1 MGHRA, CDR2 YSYEKL. Trimming took 4 bases from V and 1 from J, leaving 17 bases between them. The DNA of the CDR3 is TGCGCCAGCAGCCCTATACTCGGGTCAACTTCCTACAATGAGCAGTTCTTC. The encoded protein is CASSPILGSTSYNEQFF.

This chain connects TRBV9 to TRBJ2-1; 11 bases match TRBD2. Germline loops: CDR1 SGDLS, CDR2 YYNGEE. V shed 2 bases, J shed 7 bases, and the junction held 2 bases outside the gene matches. This CDR3 is 14 amino acids long. DNA for the CDR3: TGTGCCAGCAGCGTTAGCGGGGGGGAGAATGAGCAGTTCTTC. It codes for CASSVSGGENEQFF. The entire variable domain, with the rest obtained from reference TRBV9 and TRBJ2-1, is as follows: DSGVTQTPKHLITATGQRVTLRCSPRSGDLSVYWYQQSLDQGLQFLIQYYNGEERAKGNILERFSAQQFPDLHSELNLSSLELGDSALYFCASSVSGGENEQFFGPGTRLTVL.

The rearrangement joins TRBV7-3 to TRBJ2-3; D is possibly TRBD1 (6 bases). This CDR3 spans 15 amino acids. V lost 2 bases, J lost 0 bases, and 9 bases lay in between. Germline V gene data show CDR1 as SGHTA and CDR2 as FQGTGA. The CDR3 sequence is CASSLDRRSTDTQYF. CDR3 nucleotide sequence: TGTGCCAGCAGCTTAGACAGGAGAAGCACAGATACGCAGTATTTT.

The rearrangement joins TRBV2 to TRBJ1-1; the D gene is possibly TRBD1 (6 bases). The CDR3 is made up of 11 amino acids. Germline CDR1 and CDR2: SNHLY and FYNNEI. The V end was cut by 8 bases, the J end by 9 bases, with 13 bases between. The CDR3 sequence: CASSRTEQAFF. DNA for the CDR3: TGTGCCAGCTCTAGGACAGAACAAGCTTTCTTT.

The rearrangement uses TRBV10-2 and TRBJ1-6; D uncertain. V lost 8 bases and J 8 bases, leaving 25 bases between the germline ends. The CDR3 covers 17 residues. The germline gives CDR1 WSHSY, CDR2 SAAADI. The CDR3 reads CASSGSEKTNPDSPLHF. The CDR3 DNA is TGCGCCAGCTCGGGGAGTGAAAAGACGAATCCGGATTCACCCCTCCACTTT.

Ten or more counts support this clone. This chain links TRBV7-6 with TRBJ2-7; 7 positions match TRBD1. This CDR3 is built from 15 residues. From germline, CDR1 is SGHVS and CDR2 FNYEAQ. The junction had 6 bases not matched to a gene; V was cut back by 0 bases and J by 4 bases. The CDR3 protein is CASSLAPGQTYEQYF. The CDR3 nucleotides are TGTGCCAGCAGCTTAGCTCCGGGACAGACTTACGAGCAGTACTTC. Drawing the rest from reference TRBV7-6 and TRBJ2-7, the complete variable domain is GAGVSQSPRYKVTKRGQDVALRCDPISGHVSLYWYRQALGQGPEFLTYFNYEAQQDKSGLPNDRFSAERPEGSISTLTIQRTEQRDSAMYRCASSLAPGQTYEQYFGPGTRLTVT.

The genes are TRBV30 and TRBJ2-5; perhaps D is TRBD1 or TRBD2 (6 bases each). The closer fit of TRBJ2-7 to the DNA end suggests the J call may be wrong. The CDR3 totals 13 residues. Germline values: CDR1 GTSNPN, CDR2 SVGIG (reference sequence). CDR3: CAWSWGAQNEQYF. CDR3 sequence (DNA): TGTGCCTGGAGTTGGGGGGCGCAGAACGAGCAGTACTTC.

This chain links TRBV27 with TRBJ1-6; D uncertain. V lost 6 bases to trimming and J lost 8 bases, with 14 bases between them. Germline V lookup: CDR1 MNHEY, CDR2 SMNVEV (reference sequence). This CDR3 is built from 14 residues. For the CDR3, the DNA is TGTGCCAGCAGCTACCTAGGTGATTATTCACCCCTCCACTTT. Amino acid sequence: CASSYLGDYSPLHF.